This T cell receptor beta chain appears in the sequencing data of a study of blood T cell repertoires in COVID-19. Germline trimming cut 5 bases from V and 4 bases from J; bases unmatched to any gene: 6. Germline lookup yields CDR1 LNHDA and CDR2 SQIVND (reference sequence). The CDR3 is made up of 16 amino acids. Profiling relied on immunoSEQ multiplex PCR, and the TCRdb table lists in-frame clones only, not all of them. The sample includes about 74,000 clones, about four fifths of them seen just once. The sequence derives from a man between 70 and 80 years old with acute or convalescent COVID-19. The sample comprised peripheral blood. This rearrangement joins TRBV19 to TRBJ2-5, with TRBD2 matching 14 bases. CDR3 sequence (DNA): TGTGCCAGTAGTTCGCGACTAGCGGGGGGGCTAGAGACCCAGTACTTC. Protein: CASSSRLAGGLETQYF.